This T cell receptor beta chain came from a study of OX40 agonist ivuxolimab in advanced cancers. Assay used: immunoSEQ multiplex PCR; TCRdb lists only in-frame clones, some missing. The table has some 45,000 clones, about nine tenths seen once. The germline V gene encodes CDR1 SGDLS and CDR2 YYNGEE. The CDR3 totals 15 residues. Trimming took 4 bases from V and 9 from J; bases not matched to a gene: 7. The clonotype comes from an adult with an advanced solid tumor such as melanoma, head and neck, liver or kidney cancer. The specimen comprised CD4+ or CD8+ T cells sorted from blood, sampled in a trial of the OX40 agonist ivuxolimab. V and J are TRBV9 and TRBJ2-2; 12 nucleotides align to TRBD2. For the CDR3, the DNA is TGTGCCAGCAGCCCAAGACTAGCGGGAGCTTGGGAGCTGTTTTTT. It is translated as CASSPRLAGAWELFF.